These 19 T cell receptor beta chains originate from one sample sequenced in a study of response to subunit inactivated influenza vaccine. Using its own MiXCR run on the RT-PCR reads, TCRdb lists one record per CDR3 protein. This table has a few hundred thousand distinct CDR3 sequences, 10% to 12% appearing once. This sample was also put to use in a study of T cells expressing NK-cell markers. That report notes: As the method of synthesis, 5'RACE template switching with UMIs yielded TCR beta cDNA.

Source: PBMCs from blood, taken on the day of vaccination. All receptors derive from a man aged 50 or older who received an inactivated influenza vaccine.

The table lists this clonotype with a few counts. The rearrangement joins TRBV7-2 to TRBJ2-7; 8 nucleotides align to TRBD1. The trim removed 5 bases at V and 2 bases at J, leaving 11 bases unmatched. The CDR3 is 16 residues long. Germline values: CDR1 SGHTA, CDR2 FQGNSA. The CDR3 region is CASSESYVRGPYEQYF. CDR3 sequence (DNA): TGTGCCAGCAGCGAATCATACGTCAGGGGGCCCTACGAGCAGTACTTC.

A few counts support this clonotype. This sequence joins TRBV9 and TRBJ2-2; 8 bases agree with TRBD1. The CDR3 sequence is 16 residues long. V lost 3 bases and J lost 4; bases outside the gene matches: 8. The germline V gene encodes CDR1 SGDLS and CDR2 YYNGEE. CDR3: CASSARDRRPTGELFF. CDR3 nucleotide sequence: TGTGCCAGCAGCGCCCGGGACAGGCGACCCACCGGGGAGCTGTTTTTT.

CDR3 residues: CASSAFVGGALGHNEQFF. CDR3 sequence (DNA): TGTGCCAGCAGCGCATTTGTCGGGGGGGCGCTCGGGCACAATGAGCAGTTCTTC. The chain links TRBV4-2 to TRBJ2-1; 8 bases fit TRBD2. Germline-derived CDR1 and CDR2 are LGHNA and YNFKEQ. The length of the CDR3 is 18 residues. J gave up 5 bases and V 5 bases, and 17 bases lay outside the gene matches.

This clonotype was observed at least ten times. V usage is TRBV29-1 and J usage is TRBJ1-1; D gene uncertain. The CDR3 covers 11 residues. Per the germline V gene, CDR1 is SQVTM and CDR2 is ANQGSEA. The V end was cut by 5 bases, the J end by 1 base, with 5 bases between. CDR3 protein: CSVNKNTEAFF. The CDR3 DNA reads as TGCAGCGTTAACAAGAACACTGAAGCTTTCTTT.

The V gene is TRBV20-1, the J gene TRBJ2-1, with 7 bases lining up with TRBD2. This CDR3 has 13 amino acids. Germline values: CDR1 DFQATT, CDR2 SNEGSKA (reference sequence). V lost 6 bases to trimming and J lost 14 bases; unmatched junction nucleotides: 16. This chain's CDR3 is CSAKTPGLSGEFF. CDR3 nucleotide sequence: TGCAGTGCCAAAACCCCGGGACTAAGCGGGGAGTTCTTC.

Ten or more counts support this clonotype. This chain joins TRBV4-1 and TRBJ2-6; no clear D gene. CDR1 and CDR2 from the germline V gene are MGHRA and YSYEKL. V was clipped by 1 base and J by 0 bases, with 10 bases between them. The CDR3 is 17 amino acids. The CDR3 loop reads CASSQVLRNSGANVLTF. CDR3 in DNA: TGCGCCAGCAGCCAAGTACTACGGAACTCTGGGGCCAACGTCCTGACTTTC.

This clonotype appeared a few times. This chain connects TRBV7-3 to TRBJ2-7; tentatively, D is TRBD2 (6 bases). The V end lost 5 bases, the J end lost 0 bases, and 11 bases lay between the germline ends. The CDR3 sequence is 14 residues long. CDR1 and CDR2 from the germline V gene are SGHTA and FQGTGA. The CDR3 nucleotides read TGTGCCAGCAGCGAAACGGGACTCTCCTACGAGCAGTACTTC. Amino acid sequence: CASSETGLSYEQYF.

This clonotype was seen more than once but under ten times. This rearrangement joins TRBV27 to TRBJ2-7; 12 bases match TRBD2. V shed 3 bases and J 7 bases; nucleotides not matched to a gene: 4. CDR1 is MNHEY, CDR2 SMNVEV, per germline (reference sequence). The CDR3 sequence is 14 residues long. The CDR3 spells CASSFLLAGGEQYF. CDR3 nucleotide sequence: TGTGCCAGCAGTTTTTTGCTAGCGGGAGGGGAGCAGTACTTC.

The V call is TRBV4-3, the J call TRBJ2-2, with TRBD2 identical over 10 bases. Germline trimming cut 2 bases from V and 8 bases from J; bases unmatched to any gene: 14. Germline V gene data show CDR1 as LGHNA and CDR2 as YSLEER. The CDR3 covers 18 residues. CDR3 sequence: CASSQFRGSGGATGELFF. The CDR3 region has the DNA TGCGCCAGCAGCCAATTCCGCGGAAGCGGGGGGGCCACAGGGGAGCTGTTTTTT.

J is TRBJ2-5 and V is TRBV4-3; 10 nucleotides agree with TRBD2. Germline V lookup: CDR1 LGHNA, CDR2 YSLEER. V lost 0 bases, J lost 7 bases, and 8 bases stayed unmatched. CDR3 length: 16 residues. The CDR3 region is CASSQDLPSGSATQYF. The CDR3 nucleotides read TGCGCCAGCAGCCAAGATCTCCCTAGCGGGAGTGCGACCCAGTACTTC.

This clonotype was seen more than once but under ten times. The chain uses TRBV6-1 and TRBJ2-2, with D unclear. There are 14 residues in the CDR3. In germline, CDR1 is MNHNS, CDR2 SASEGT. The V end was cut by 8 bases, the J end by 1 base, with 11 bases between. The CDR3 region has the DNA TGTGCCAGCCATCTCCTTCGGAACACCGGGGAGCTGTTTTTT. Residues: CASHLLRNTGELFF.

This clonotype was seen repeatedly, ten times or more. V is TRBV24-1 and J is TRBJ2-3; 11 bases line up with TRBD2. CDR1 KGHDR and CDR2 SFDVKD come from the germline V gene. J gave up 5 bases and V 9 bases, and 12 bases lay outside the gene matches. The CDR3 length is 16 residues. The CDR3 sequence: CATASLAGGSRDTQYF. The CDR3 coding sequence is TGTGCCACCGCATCTCTAGCGGGAGGATCGCGAGATACGCAGTATTTT.

The table lists this clonotype with many counts. The V call is TRBV3-1, the J call TRBJ2-7, with unresolved D. In germline, CDR1 is LGHDT, CDR2 YNNKEL (reference sequence). V lost 5 bases, J lost 4 bases, and 15 bases lay in between. This CDR3 region has 14 residues. The CDR3 spells CASSTALLGYEQYF. DNA for the CDR3: TGTGCCAGCAGCACAGCTTTGTTGGGATACGAGCAGTACTTC.

This clonotype was detected a few times. The CDR3 nucleotides read TGTGCCAGCAGCAAAACAGGGGTGGAGCAGTTCTTC. The encoded protein is CASSKTGVEQFF. This chain uses TRBV11-3 with TRBJ2-1, with 7 bases that match TRBD1. The ends lost 5 bases at V and 10 bases at J; junction bases unmatched: 5. The CDR3 has 12 amino acids. Germline CDR1 reads SGHNT; CDR2 reads YENEEA.

The V and J genes are TRBV4-3 and TRBJ2-3; the match to TRBD2 covers 8 bases. Germline V CDR1 and CDR2: LGHNA, YSLEER. The CDR3 loop spans 16 amino acids. V was clipped by 0 bases and J by 2 bases; unmatched bases: 4. DNA of the CDR3: TGCGCCAGCAGCCAAGAGTTAGCGGGACACACAGATACGCAGTATTTT. Translating gives CASSQELAGHTDTQYF.

This clonotype was seen at least ten times. The CDR3 loop is CASSYVFYEQYF. For the CDR3, the DNA is TGTGCCAGCAGTTATGTATTCTACGAGCAGTACTTC. The rearrangement uses TRBV12-3 or TRBV12-4 and TRBJ2-7, with no clear D. CDR3 length: 12 residues. V lost 4 bases to trimming and J lost 3 bases, with 7 bases between them.

This clonotype was seen only a few times. The chain joins TRBV20-1 to TRBJ2-3; 9 bases agree with TRBD2. This CDR3 has 16 amino acids. Germline CDR1 reads DFQATT; CDR2 reads SNEGSKA (reference sequence). V lost 6 bases to trimming and J lost 0 bases; unmatched junction nucleotides: 10. CDR3 region: CSAVDGLATSTDTQYF. The CDR3 nucleotides are TGCAGTGCGGTAGATGGACTAGCGACTAGCACAGATACGCAGTATTTT.

This clonotype was observed a handful of times. CDR3 DNA: TGTGCCAGCAGACAGGACCCTAACTATGGCTACACCTTC. Protein sequence: CASRQDPNYGYTF. The chain employs TRBV6-2 or TRBV6-3 and TRBJ1-2, with a weak D call TRBD1 (5 bases). Germline CDR1 is MNHEY and CDR2 is SVGEGT. The CDR3 runs 13 residues. V lost 6 bases, J lost 0 bases, and 8 bases lay in between.

V gene TRBV20-1 combines with J gene TRBJ2-1, with TRBD2 identical over 16 bases. Germline values: CDR1 DFQATT, CDR2 SNEGSKA (reference sequence). The CDR3 length is 20 residues. The trim removed 1 base at V and 4 bases at J, leaving 13 bases unmatched. CDR3 DNA: TGCAGTGCTAGAGCTCGATCCGGGACTAGCGGGAGGGCCTCTTACAATGAGCAGTTCTTC. It codes for CSARARSGTSGRASYNEQFF.